This entry lists 8 T cell receptor beta chains sequenced from one sample in a study of CD8 T cells in ankylosing spondylitis. Their target antigens are unknown. A single record per CDR3 protein comes from TCRdb applying MiXCR to the 5' RACE reads. The data contain 800,000 to 900,000 distinct CDR3 sequences, 12% of them seen just once; the ten biggest clones take up less than 0.65%. General study points: Typical of ankylosing spondylitis blood, it appeared, was a TCR beta motif of fewer than ten highly homologous variants.

Sequencing was performed on blood, either unsorted or a sorted T cell fraction (not recorded which). These receptors were taken from a male donor with ankylosing spondylitis.

This clonotype was recorded a few times. The V call is TRBV15, the J call TRBJ2-7; D is undetermined. CDR1 and CDR2 from the germline V gene are LNHNV and YYDKDF (reference sequence). CDR3 length: 14 amino acids. Trimming took off 7 bases at V and 2 bases at J, with 15 bases between the two ends. The CDR3 protein is CATKTVAAPYEQYF. CDR3 sequence (DNA): TGTGCCACCAAAACCGTAGCCGCTCCCTACGAGCAGTACTTC. Looking up the rest from reference TRBV15 and TRBJ2-7 gives the full variable domain: DAMVIQNPRYQVTQFGKPVTLSCSQTLNHNVMYWYQQKSSQAPKLLFHYYDKDFNNEADTPDNFQSRRPNTSFCFLDIRSPGLGDTAMYLCATKTVAAPYEQYFGPGTRLTVT.

CDR3 sequence reads: CASSTAANTEAFF. CDR3 nucleotide sequence: TGTGCCAGCAGCACAGCAGCGAACACTGAAGCTTTCTTT. V and J are TRBV7-2 and TRBJ1-1; D is uncertain. This CDR3 is built from 13 residues. The V gene lost 5 bases and the J gene lost 1 base, with 8 bases spanning the gap. Germline-derived CDR1 and CDR2 are SGHTA and FQGNSA.

This clonotype has only a few counts. The chain is built from TRBV7-2 and TRBJ2-3; no firm D call. The CDR3 totals 14 residues. Trimming took 5 bases from V and 1 from J, leaving 10 bases between them. In germline, CDR1 is SGHTA, CDR2 FQGNSA. CDR3 region: CASSTRSGTDTQYF. CDR3 in DNA: TGTGCCAGCAGCACCCGGTCAGGCACAGATACGCAGTATTTT. The full variable domain, rest sourced from reference TRBV7-2 and TRBJ2-3, is GAGVSQSPSNKVTEKGKDVELRCDPISGHTALYWYRQSLGQGLEFLIYFQGNSAPDKSGLPSDRFSAERTGGSVSTLTIQRTQQEDSAVYLCASSTRSGTDTQYFGPGTRLTVL.

This clonotype showed up just a few times. The gene calls are TRBV20-1 and TRBJ2-5, with D perhaps TRBD2 (7 bases). Germline-derived CDR1 and CDR2 are DFQATT and SNEGSKA (reference sequence). V was trimmed by 6 bases and J by 5 bases, leaving 19 bases between them. CDR3 length: 14 residues. The CDR3 DNA follows: TGCAGTGCGAGGAGGGGGGGGCCGTGGGAGACCCAGTACTTC. It encodes CSARRGGPWETQYF.

The chain employs TRBV28 and TRBJ2-3; possible D gene TRBD2, 5 bases. Trimming took off 11 bases at V and 0 bases at J, with 15 bases between the two ends. CDR1 and CDR2 (germline): MDHEN, SYDVKM. CDR3 size: 14 residues. CDR3 coding DNA: TGTGCCGGCTTTGGCGGGTCTAGCACAGATACGCAGTATTTT. It specifies CAGFGGSSTDTQYF.

The chain has TRBV6-2 or TRBV6-3 and TRBJ2-6, with D hard to call. Deletions cut 2 bases from V and 0 bases from J, with 5 bases between. Germline CDR1 MNHEY, CDR2 SVGEGT. CDR3 length equals 15 residues. The CDR3 loop is CASSYVSSGANVLTF. The CDR3 region has the DNA TGTGCCAGCAGTTACGTGAGCTCTGGGGCCAACGTCCTGACTTTC.

V gene TRBV6-6 combines with J gene TRBJ1-1; no firm D call. Trimming pared 1 base from V and 5 bases from J, leaving 8 bases between. The CDR3 totals 13 residues. Germline V lookup: CDR1 MNHNY, CDR2 SVGAGI (reference sequence). The CDR3, as DNA: TGTGCCAGCAGTTACTACGGGGAGACTGAAGCTTTCTTT. This codes for CASSYYGETEAFF.

The V call is TRBV5-1, the J call TRBJ2-7; tentative D call: TRBD1 (6 bases). With 1 base removed from V and 5 bases from J, the gap between germline ends came to 13 bases. Germline loops: CDR1 SGHRS, CDR2 YFSETQ. This CDR3 comprises 14 residues. CDR3 sequence (DNA): TGCGCCAGCAGCTTGAGGGACACCCAGGACGAGCAGTACTTC. Translation: CASSLRDTQDEQYF.